Below are 6 T cell receptor beta chains sequenced from a single sample in a study of tumor-infiltrating lymphocytes in primary liver carcinoma (dated by TCRdb to about 2017). Instrument used: Illumina HiSeq 2500. Using a constant-region primer and ProtoScript II reverse transcriptase, TCRbeta-specific cDNA was reverse-transcribed from 500 ng total RNA. TCRbeta libraries were built with three nested multiplex PCR rounds, a slightly modified ARM-PCR procedure. Each of the first two PCR rounds ran for approximately 10 cycles using multiplex TRBV1-TRBV30 forward primers together with a Cbeta reverse primer. The raw public data were reprocessed by TCRdb itself: fastp quality trimming at Q25, MiXCR clonotype calling, in-frame beta chains only. All rows with the same CDR3 protein become a single entry with the most common DNA and genes. This sample holds almost 55,000 distinct CDR3 sequences; about three quarters were observed only once. The top ten clones comprise around 25% of the sample.

Total RNA and DNA were co-extracted without cell sorting from approximately 20-30 mg of bulk tissue using the AllPrep DNA/RNA mini kit. The sequencing sample was made of liver tumor tissue from sampling region 2. What this sample's cell subset or site label stands for: tumor region T2, inferior pole. Receptor source: a middle-aged man with primary liver carcinoma and hepatitis B virus infection.

Points on this clonotype: The conserved final phenylalanine or tryptophan is absent from the CDR3, which likely points to a read error. The chain employs TRBV29-1 and TRBJ2-2; 8 bases fit TRBD1. After removal of 5 bases from V and 6 bases from J, the junction contained 5 bases not matched to a gene. CDR3 size: 13 residues. The germline gives CDR1 SQVTM, CDR2 ANQGSEA. CDR3 coding DNA: TGCAGCGTTAACCAGGGGGCACCCGGGGAGCTGTTTTTA. It is translated as CSVNQGAPGELFL.

The sample holds one count of this clonotype. Since a much larger clone is just one base distant, this may be a read error. The chain employs TRBV7-2 and TRBJ2-7; TRBD2 agrees at 7 bases. Germline CDR1 reads SGHTA; CDR2 reads FQGNSA. The CDR3 runs 14 residues. The junction had 9 bases not matched to a gene; V was cut back by 7 bases and J by 3 bases. Here the CDR3 DNA reads TGTGCCAGCACGCTAGCGGAAACTGTCTACGAGCAGTACTTC. The encoded protein is CASTLAETVYEQYF.

In regard to this clonotype: Compared with germline, one end of the junction differs, possibly owing to a read error. The chain uses TRBV6-2 or TRBV6-3 and TRBJ2-7; D perhaps matches TRBD2 (6 bases). This CDR3 comprises 14 residues. The germline CDR1 and CDR2 sequences are MNHEY and SVGEGT. The CDR3 loop reads CASCYSRESYKQYF. In DNA form, the CDR3 reads TGTGCCAGCTGTTATTCACGGGAGTCCTACAAGCAGTACTTC.

V gene TRBV10-3 combines with J gene TRBJ2-7, with 8 bases fitting TRBD2. Germline V gives CDR1 ENHRY, CDR2 SYGVKD. CDR3 length: 14 residues. The V gene end was trimmed by 10 bases and the J gene end by 5 bases; junction bases not matched to a gene: 13. The CDR3 sequence is CATVSSGSLDEQYF. The DNA of the CDR3 is TGTGCCACCGTTTCCAGCGGGAGTCTCGACGAGCAGTACTTC.

This clonotype showed up just once. The junction does not match germline at one end; this may be a read error. V and J are TRBV11-2 and TRBJ2-1; D unresolved. The CDR3 spans 15 residues. CDR1 is SGHAT and CDR2 is FQNNGV in the germline V gene. The CDR3: CAIGQDQPSYNEQLF. The CDR3 bases are TGTGCCATCGGGCAAGACCAGCCATCCTACAACGAGCAGCTCTTC.

This clonotype is a singleton in its sample. The chain links TRBV14 to TRBJ1-1, with no clear D. Germline-derived CDR1 and CDR2 are SGHDN and FVKESK. The CDR3 has 14 amino acids. The CDR3 spells CISSPGNGNTEAFF. The CDR3 DNA is TGTATCAGCAGCCCAGGAAATGGGAACACTGAAGCTTTCTTT. Full variable domain (missing parts from reference TRBV14 and TRBJ1-1): EAGVTQFPSHSVIEKGQTVTLRCDPISGHDNLYWYRRVMGKEIKFLLHFVKESKQDESGMPNNRFLAERTGGTYSTLKVQPAELEDSGVYFCISSPGNGNTEAFFGQGTRLTVV.